Presented here are 23 T cell receptor beta chains from one specimen sequenced in a study of blood T cell repertoires in COVID-19. The assay was immunoSEQ multiplex PCR, and TCRdb's table has in-frame clones only and misses some. The table lists around 23,000 clones, about 88% of them singletons. Sequencing was carried out using peripheral blood. These TCRs come from a human donor with acute or convalescent COVID-19. The donor label of this sample is uncertain.

The chain has TRBV5-4 and TRBJ2-3, with TRBD2 matching over 12 bases. V shed 3 bases, J shed 4 bases, and the junction held 9 bases outside the gene matches. The length of the CDR3 is 17 residues. In germline, CDR1 is SGHNT, CDR2 YYREEE (reference sequence). The CDR3 coding sequence is TGTGCCAGCAGCTCGGGACTAGCGGGCCGCGGGCCAGATACGCAGTATTTT. This codes for CASSSGLAGRGPDTQYF.

The count of this clone is one. The chain carries TRBV25-1 and TRBJ2-3; tentative D call: TRBD2 (6 bases). Germline V CDR1 and CDR2: MGHDK, SYGVNS. The CDR3 totals 11 residues. With 4 bases removed from V and 9 bases from J, the gap between germline ends came to 8 bases. Written as DNA, the CDR3 is TGTGCCAGCAGTGTCACTAGCACGCAGTATTTT. Residues: CASSVTSTQYF. The full variable domain, rest sourced from reference TRBV25-1 and TRBJ2-3, is EADIYQTPRYLVIGTGKKITLECSQTMGHDKMYWYQQDPGMELHLIHYSYGVNSTEKGDLSSESTVSRIRTEHFPLTLESARPSHTSQYLCASSVTSTQYFGPGTRLTVL.

The CDR3 DNA follows: TGTGCCAGCAGCTTAGGGCTAGCAGCTAGCACAGATACGCAGTATTTT. Protein product: CASSLGLAASTDTQYF. The V gene is TRBV7-3, the J gene TRBJ2-3, with a weak D call TRBD2 (5 bases). The CDR3 runs to 16 residues. With 2 bases removed from V and 0 bases from J, the gap between germline ends came to 12 bases. Per germline, CDR1 SGHTA and CDR2 FQGTGA. Drawing the rest from reference TRBV7-3 and TRBJ2-3, the complete variable domain is GAGVSQTPSNKVTEKGKYVELRCDPISGHTALYWYRQSLGQGPEFLIYFQGTGAADDSGLPNDRFFAVRPEGSVSTLKIQRTERGDSAVYLCASSLGLAASTDTQYFGPGTRLTVL.

The chain couples TRBV18 to TRBJ2-5, with D hard to call. The CDR3 is made up of 13 amino acids. Trimming removed 0 bases from V and 1 base from J, with 3 bases in between. From germline, CDR1 is KGHSH and CDR2 LQKENI. The CDR3 here is CASSPPLQETQYF. DNA of the CDR3: TGTGCCAGCTCACCACCACTCCAAGAGACCCAGTACTTC.

This chain's CDR3 is CASSGSFSGNTIYF. Here the CDR3 DNA reads TGTGCCAGCTCGGGATCCTTCTCTGGAAACACCATATATTTT. The chain is built from TRBV9 and TRBJ1-3; D unresolved. V lost 7 bases and J 0 bases, leaving 11 bases between the germline ends. This CDR3 comprises 14 residues. Germline values: CDR1 SGDLS, CDR2 YYNGEE.

V usage is TRBV6-5 and J usage is TRBJ1-1, with D unresolved. This CDR3 has 15 amino acids. The V gene's germline CDR1 is MNHEY and CDR2 SVGAGI. V lost 2 bases and J lost 0, with 10 bases in between. The CDR3 protein is CASSYVRDMNTEAFF. CDR3 nucleotide sequence: TGTGCCAGCAGTTACGTCAGAGACATGAACACTGAAGCTTTCTTT.

The chain has TRBV3-1 (or the pseudogene TRBV3-2) and TRBJ1-2; no firm D call. Germline loops: CDR1 LGHDT, CDR2 YNNKEL (reference sequence). The CDR3 sequence is 14 residues long. V lost 6 bases and J lost 5, with 16 bases in between. The CDR3 nucleotides are TGTGCCAGCAGTACTCTCGCCGTGAAATATGGCTACACCTTC. It encodes CASSTLAVKYGYTF.

This sequence joins TRBV2 and TRBJ2-2; weak D call: TRBD2 (5 bases). V dropped 8 bases and J dropped 6 bases, with 10 bases sitting between them. The CDR3 contains 12 residues. Germline-derived CDR1 and CDR2 are SNHLY and FYNNEI. The CDR3: CASGSKAGELFF. The CDR3, as DNA: TGTGCCAGCGGGAGTAAGGCCGGGGAGCTGTTTTTT.

The chain employs TRBV5-4 and TRBJ2-1, with 8 nucleotides matching TRBD1. The germline CDR1 and CDR2 sequences are SGHNT and YYREEE (reference sequence). The CDR3 totals 16 residues. J lost 1 base, V lost 4 bases, and 7 bases had no gene match. CDR3 in DNA: TGTGCCAGCAGCACCCGACAGGGGTGGTCCTACAATGAGCAGTTCTTC. Protein product: CASSTRQGWSYNEQFF.

CDR3 DNA: TGTGCCAGTAGTATTGGGGCTACAGGGGGTCAAGAGACCCAGTACTTC. Translating gives CASSIGATGGQETQYF. V usage is TRBV19 and J usage is TRBJ2-5; 8 bases agree with TRBD1. Germline values: CDR1 LNHDA, CDR2 SQIVND (reference sequence). The CDR3 has 16 residues. The J segment lost 2 bases and the V segment lost 3 bases, leaving 8 bases of the junction unmatched.

The chain recombines TRBV9 with TRBJ1-2; 8 bases line up with TRBD1. CDR1 is SGDLS and CDR2 is YYNGEE in the germline V gene. The V gene end was trimmed by 7 bases and the J gene end by 0 bases; junction bases not matched to a gene: 11. The CDR3 length is 16 residues. CDR3 sequence reads: CASSTGTGTTNYGYTF. As DNA, the CDR3 is TGTGCCAGCTCTACCGGGACAGGTACCACTAACTATGGCTACACCTTC.

The gene calls are TRBV10-3 and TRBJ2-5; the D gene is possibly TRBD1 (6 bases). Germline CDR1 and CDR2: ENHRY and SYGVKD. Trimming stripped 5 bases from V and 0 bases from J, with 13 bases between. The CDR3 totals 15 residues. CDR3 amino acids: CAISTQTGNQETQYF. CDR3 bases: TGTGCCATCAGTACCCAGACAGGAAACCAAGAGACCCAGTACTTC.

The rearrangement joins TRBV6-4 to TRBJ2-7, with 9 bases identical to TRBD2. V lost 8 bases to trimming and J lost 2 bases; unmatched junction nucleotides: 13. The CDR3 has 16 residues. Germline CDR1 is MRHNA and CDR2 is SNTAGT. CDR3 sequence (DNA): TGTGCCAGCGTAAGACCAGCGGGAGGCCCACCCTACGAGCAGTACTTC. Its translation is CASVRPAGGPPYEQYF.

The chain links TRBV7-3 to TRBJ2-3; D might be TRBD2 (6 bases). Trimming cost V 2 bases and J 7 bases, with 16 bases left between them. The CDR3 is 15 residues long. Germline assignment: CDR1 SGHTA and CDR2 FQGTGA. The CDR3 reads CASSLYGGAVNTQYF. The CDR3, as DNA: TGTGCCAGCAGCTTATACGGAGGGGCGGTAAATACGCAGTATTTT.

The CDR3 DNA reads as TGTGCCAGCAAACTTGAGACTGCGTCCACCGGGGAGCTGTTTTTT. Amino acid sequence: CASKLETASTGELFF. This chain links TRBV2 with TRBJ2-2; D not certain. Deletions cut 7 bases from V and 4 bases from J, with 16 bases between. From germline, CDR1 is SNHLY and CDR2 FYNNEI. This CDR3 spans 15 amino acids.

This clone counts as large. V gene TRBV30 combines with J gene TRBJ1-1; 7 bases align to TRBD1. The CDR3 extends over 16 amino acids. The V segment lost 0 bases and the J segment 1 base; nucleotides outside the gene matches: 8. The germline V gene has CDR1 GTSNPN and CDR2 SVGIG (reference sequence). Here the CDR3 reads CAWSVRGRGSNTEAFF. The DNA of the CDR3 is TGTGCCTGGAGTGTAAGGGGCAGGGGGTCGAACACTGAAGCTTTCTTT.

The V gene is TRBV10-1, the J gene TRBJ2-1; 10 bases map to TRBD2. The CDR3 length is 15 residues. J gave up 7 bases and V 4 bases, and 7 bases lay outside the gene matches. CDR1 is WNHNN, CDR2 SYGVQD, per germline (reference sequence). The CDR3 DNA sequence: TGCGCCAGCAGTGCAAGCGGGAGGGCAGGTAATGAGCAGTTCTTC. The encoded protein is CASSASGRAGNEQFF.

The rearrangement uses TRBV5-1 and TRBJ2-1; the D gene is possibly TRBD2 (6 bases). Germline values: CDR1 SGHRS, CDR2 YFSETQ. The length of the CDR3 is 19 residues. Trimming removed 3 bases from V and 1 base from J, with 23 bases in between. DNA of the CDR3: TGCGCCAGCAGCTCCGCTGTCTTGTCGGGTGGGGGGTCCTACAATGAGCAGTTCTTC. The encoded protein is CASSSAVLSGGGSYNEQFF.

A single count supports this clone. The V call is TRBV14, the J call TRBJ1-2, with TRBD1 identical over 7 bases. With 3 bases clipped from V and 4 bases from J, the junction kept 14 bases outside the gene matches. The CDR3 loop spans 17 amino acids. The germline V gene encodes CDR1 SGHDN and CDR2 FVKESK. CDR3 loop: CASSHSGLQGWVYGYTF. The CDR3 nucleotides read TGTGCCAGCAGCCATTCGGGCCTACAGGGGTGGGTCTATGGCTACACCTTC.

CDR3: CASSAMPAYEQYF. Written as DNA, the CDR3 is TGTGCCAGCAGTGCCATGCCAGCCTACGAGCAGTACTTC. The chain is built from TRBV25-1 and TRBJ2-7; D gene uncertain. V gave up 4 bases and J gave up 2 bases, with 9 bases separating them. The CDR3 spans 13 residues. The V gene's germline CDR1 is MGHDK and CDR2 SYGVNS.

The chain is built from TRBV2 and TRBJ2-1; TRBD1 matches 9 bases. The CDR3 totals 15 residues. Germline lookup yields CDR1 SNHLY and CDR2 FYNNEI. Trimming removed 2 bases from V and 8 bases from J; junction bases left unmatched: 7. The CDR3 loop reads CASSERDRVKDEQFF. The CDR3 nucleotides read TGTGCCAGCAGTGAAAGGGACAGGGTGAAGGATGAGCAGTTCTTC.

Only one count was recorded for this clone. V and J are TRBV6-1 and TRBJ1-4; a weak D match, TRBD1 (5 bases). V shed 3 bases and J shed 8 bases, with 19 bases lying between them. Germline CDR1 reads MNHNS; CDR2 reads SASEGT. The CDR3 sequence is 16 residues long. The CDR3 loop is CASSDPYQGGKEKLFF. As DNA, the CDR3 is TGTGCCAGCAGTGATCCCTATCAGGGAGGGAAGGAAAAACTGTTTTTT.

The chain has TRBV15 and TRBJ1-2, with D hard to call. Trimming shortened V by 0 bases and J by 7 bases, and 15 bases separated the two germline ends. This CDR3 is built from 15 residues. Germline loops: CDR1 LNHNV, CDR2 YYDKDF (reference sequence). The CDR3 DNA reads as TGTGCCACCAGCAGAGAGGTTTCGGGGTCTGGTGGCTACACCTTC. Encoded protein: CATSREVSGSGGYTF.